This T cell receptor beta chain comes out of a study of blood T cell repertoires in COVID-19. Study details: COVID-19 samples, acute and convalescent, were from the United States, Italy and Spain. Sources were T cells, B-cell-depleted T cells, or PBMCs; the material itself was cDNA or gDNA.

In the source study's methods: Amplifying reference gene primers gave estimates of nucleated cell counts. Profiled with immunoSEQ multiplex PCR; TCRdb holds only in-frame clones, not every one. V and J calls and clone size follow that table, whereas D and trimming were derived from the DNA. The sample carries under 300,000 clones, around 86% recorded once. CDR1 and CDR2 (germline): SGDLS, YYNGEE. The CDR3 is made up of 14 amino acids. V dropped 0 bases and J dropped 1 base, with 8 bases sitting between them. The rearrangement joins TRBV9 to TRBJ2-7; D remains ambiguous. Sample: peripheral blood. The TCR was taken from a man aged 50 to 59 with acute or convalescent COVID-19. The CDR3 region is CASSVGAGSYEQYF. As DNA, the CDR3 is TGTGCCAGCAGCGTAGGGGCAGGATCCTACGAGCAGTACTTC.